This T cell receptor beta chain was captured by sequencing in a study of Ad26.COV2.S vaccination and SARS-CoV-2 variants. General study findings and limits: Non-spike TCR breadth showed similarity between vaccine and placebo recipients.

Libraries were prepared by immunoSEQ multiplex PCR; TCRdb keeps only in-frame clonotypes and omits some of them. The table lists hundreds of thousands of clones, 75% to 90% of them singletons. For this clone: Its target is unknown.

The treatment is: some 20 received Ad26.COV2.S at low or high dose, single or two shots; several received placebo; per-sample allocation not given. On day 63 after the first injection, vaccine and placebo recipients gave samples. The V gene end was trimmed by 4 bases and the J gene end by 5 bases; junction bases not matched to a gene: 5. The CDR3 contains 14 residues. Germline assignment: CDR1 MNHEY and CDR2 SMNVEV (reference sequence). Sequences were derived from peripheral blood, sampled in a trial of Ad26.COV2.S vaccine versus placebo. This TCR derives from a person between 18 and 65 years old who received the Ad26.COV2.S COVID-19 vaccine or a placebo. The chain uses TRBV27 and TRBJ2-7, with 10 bases that match TRBD2. The CDR3 sequence: CASSSSGSFHEQYF. The CDR3 DNA reads as TGTGCCAGCAGTTCTAGCGGGAGCTTCCACGAGCAGTACTTC.